The 15 T cell receptor beta chains below come from one sample, sequenced in a study of T cells after posttransplantation cyclophosphamide (dated by TCRdb to the mid-2010s). The library was generated by the immunoSEQ multiplex PCR assay. Imported from immuneACCESS, the table was reduced by TCRdb to in-frame sequences with V and J called. These copies leave out some clones; in studies compared against another copy, an unresolved V gene accounts for under half, and the cause of the remainder is not known. Present in this sample are more than 8,500 clones, roughly nine tenths of which were seen just once. Roughly 1.5% of the sample is taken by the ten largest. Material: memory CD4+ T cells sorted from PBMCs. The receptors stem from a woman aged 55-70 years in good health, CMV-negative, and a related stem cell transplant donor.

The chain links TRBV7-8 to TRBJ1-2; 11 nucleotides line up with TRBD1. The V gene's germline CDR1 is SGHVS and CDR2 FQNEAQ. The V segment lost 6 bases and the J segment 3 bases; nucleotides outside the gene matches: 3. CDR3 length equals 14 residues. Here the CDR3 reads CASSMGQGDYGYTF. As DNA, the CDR3 is TGTGCCAGCAGTATGGGACAGGGGGACTATGGCTACACCTTC.

The table lists this clone with a count of one. This specimen includes other DNA sequences encoding the same CDR3. This chain links TRBV28 with TRBJ1-6, with a weak D call TRBD1 (5 bases). The CDR3 runs to 16 residues. CDR1 is MDHEN, CDR2 SYDVKM, per germline. V lost 3 bases to trimming and J lost 4 bases, with 13 bases between them. CDR3 amino acids: CASSFGHNLYNSPLHF. The DNA of the CDR3 is TGTGCCAGCAGTTTTGGACACAACCTTTATAATTCACCCCTCCACTTT.

This chain links TRBV7-3 with TRBJ1-5; D call uncertain. V lost 2 bases to trimming and J lost 2 bases, with 7 bases between them. The CDR3 totals 14 residues. In germline, CDR1 is SGHTA, CDR2 FQGTGA. In DNA, the CDR3 is TGTGCCAGCAGCTTAGGCCTGGGCAATCAGCCCCAGCATTTT. This translates into CASSLGLGNQPQHF.

This rearrangement joins TRBV28 to TRBJ2-5, with 11 bases aligning to TRBD2. V was pared by 5 bases and J by 2 bases, with 4 bases of the junction left unmatched. The germline gives CDR1 MDHEN, CDR2 SYDVKM. There are 15 residues in the CDR3. In nucleotides, the CDR3 is TGTGCCAGCAGTCCTGGGACTAGCGGACAAGAGACCCAGTACTTC. Protein: CASSPGTSGQETQYF.

CDR3 residues: CASSLERGSQETQYF. CDR3 coding DNA: TGTGCCAGCAGCTTAGAGCGGGGGAGCCAAGAGACCCAGTACTTC. V is TRBV11-2 and J is TRBJ2-5; 7 nucleotides line up with TRBD2. CDR3 length: 15 amino acids. Germline V gene data show CDR1 as SGHAT and CDR2 as FQNNGV. V lost 0 bases and J lost 1; bases outside the gene matches: 2.

CDR3 nucleotide sequence: TGTGCCAGCAGCTACCGGGACTCCCGTTTTCCCACAGATACGCAGTATTTT. As protein: CASSYRDSRFPTDTQYF. V and J are TRBV5-8 and TRBJ2-3; weak D call: TRBD2 (6 bases). V was clipped by 3 bases and J by 2 bases, with 19 bases between them. Per the germline V gene, CDR1 is SGHTS and CDR2 is YDEGEE. The CDR3 consists of 17 residues.

The chain recombines TRBV30 with TRBJ2-4; D might be TRBD1 (6 bases). Germline V lookup: CDR1 GTSNPN, CDR2 SVGIG (reference sequence). V was cut by 4 bases and J by 3 bases, with 13 bases left in between. This CDR3 contains 14 residues. CDR3 nucleotides: TGTGCCTGGAATTGGGGGCGCGGCAAAAACATTCAGTACTTC. Translating it yields CAWNWGRGKNIQYF.

This sequence joins TRBV19 and TRBJ2-1, with 7 bases aligning to TRBD2. With V trimmed by 7 bases and J by 6 bases, 9 bases remained unmatched. The CDR3 contains 14 residues. CDR1 is LNHDA, CDR2 SQIVND, per germline (reference sequence). In nucleotides, the CDR3 is TGTGCCAGTAAGGTGGGAGGGCCTGGCAATGAGCAGTTCTTC. Protein product: CASKVGGPGNEQFF.

The chain recombines TRBV7-2 with TRBJ2-1, with D perhaps TRBD1 (6 bases). CDR3 length: 11 amino acids. V dropped 4 bases and J dropped 9 bases, with 7 bases sitting between them. Germline loops: CDR1 SGHTA, CDR2 FQGNSA. DNA of the CDR3: TGTGCCAGCAGCTCACAGGGTGAGCAGTTCTTC. Its protein product is CASSSQGEQFF.

The chain is built from TRBV7-6 and TRBJ2-5; D is perhaps TRBD1 (8 bases). Germline lookup yields CDR1 SGHVS and CDR2 FNYEAQ. The V and J ends lost 2 bases and 4 bases respectively, with 11 bases between them. The CDR3 totals 14 residues. The CDR3 nucleotides are TGTGCCAGCAGCTTAAACAGGGGGGGAGAGACCCAGTACTTC. Translated: CASSLNRGGETQYF.

The J gene is TRBJ2-2, the V gene TRBV21-1; the table's D gene call, TRBD2, was not cross checked with the DNA. TRBV21-1 is reported as a pseudogene. The CDR3 extends over 19 amino acids. The CDR3 region is CASSKSPTSGRTNTGELFF. The CDR3 DNA reads TGTGCCAGCAGCAAATCCCCGACTAGCGGGAGGACGAACACCGGGGAGCTGTTTTTT.

This clone was observed once. The chain joins TRBV7-2 to TRBJ2-1, with 15 bases that match TRBD2. The V segment lost 1 base and the J segment 9 bases; nucleotides outside the gene matches: 7. The germline V gene encodes CDR1 SGHTA and CDR2 FQGNSA. The CDR3 has 17 amino acids. The CDR3 loop is CASSLGSGLAGGGEQFF. The DNA of the CDR3 is TGTGCCAGCAGCTTAGGGTCAGGACTAGCGGGGGGGGGTGAGCAGTTCTTC.

The chain recombines TRBV18 with TRBJ1-1; 7 bases align to TRBD1. The V gene end was trimmed by 3 bases and the J gene end by 1 base; junction bases not matched to a gene: 2. Germline V gene lookup returns CDR1 KGHSH and CDR2 LQKENI. This CDR3 contains 14 residues. The CDR3 is CASSPTGKNTEAFF. As DNA, the CDR3 is TGTGCCAGCTCACCGACAGGGAAGAACACTGAAGCTTTCTTT.

The chain uses TRBV9 and TRBJ2-3; 7 nucleotides agree with TRBD2. The germline V gene has CDR1 SGDLS and CDR2 YYNGEE. CDR3 size: 15 residues. The ends lost 0 bases at V and 2 bases at J; junction bases unmatched: 3. CDR3 in DNA: TGTGCCAGCAGCGTAGTAAGCGGGACCACAGATACGCAGTATTTT. Its translation: CASSVVSGTTDTQYF.

This clone appeared once. This rearrangement joins TRBV19 to TRBJ2-1, with 10 positions matching TRBD1. The CDR3 has 15 residues. The germline gives CDR1 LNHDA, CDR2 SQIVND (reference sequence). With 6 bases clipped from V and 2 bases from J, the junction kept 4 bases outside the gene matches. Written as DNA, the CDR3 is TGTGCCAGTAGCCTGACAGGGGGCACCTACAATGAGCAGTTCTTC. Protein: CASSLTGGTYNEQFF.